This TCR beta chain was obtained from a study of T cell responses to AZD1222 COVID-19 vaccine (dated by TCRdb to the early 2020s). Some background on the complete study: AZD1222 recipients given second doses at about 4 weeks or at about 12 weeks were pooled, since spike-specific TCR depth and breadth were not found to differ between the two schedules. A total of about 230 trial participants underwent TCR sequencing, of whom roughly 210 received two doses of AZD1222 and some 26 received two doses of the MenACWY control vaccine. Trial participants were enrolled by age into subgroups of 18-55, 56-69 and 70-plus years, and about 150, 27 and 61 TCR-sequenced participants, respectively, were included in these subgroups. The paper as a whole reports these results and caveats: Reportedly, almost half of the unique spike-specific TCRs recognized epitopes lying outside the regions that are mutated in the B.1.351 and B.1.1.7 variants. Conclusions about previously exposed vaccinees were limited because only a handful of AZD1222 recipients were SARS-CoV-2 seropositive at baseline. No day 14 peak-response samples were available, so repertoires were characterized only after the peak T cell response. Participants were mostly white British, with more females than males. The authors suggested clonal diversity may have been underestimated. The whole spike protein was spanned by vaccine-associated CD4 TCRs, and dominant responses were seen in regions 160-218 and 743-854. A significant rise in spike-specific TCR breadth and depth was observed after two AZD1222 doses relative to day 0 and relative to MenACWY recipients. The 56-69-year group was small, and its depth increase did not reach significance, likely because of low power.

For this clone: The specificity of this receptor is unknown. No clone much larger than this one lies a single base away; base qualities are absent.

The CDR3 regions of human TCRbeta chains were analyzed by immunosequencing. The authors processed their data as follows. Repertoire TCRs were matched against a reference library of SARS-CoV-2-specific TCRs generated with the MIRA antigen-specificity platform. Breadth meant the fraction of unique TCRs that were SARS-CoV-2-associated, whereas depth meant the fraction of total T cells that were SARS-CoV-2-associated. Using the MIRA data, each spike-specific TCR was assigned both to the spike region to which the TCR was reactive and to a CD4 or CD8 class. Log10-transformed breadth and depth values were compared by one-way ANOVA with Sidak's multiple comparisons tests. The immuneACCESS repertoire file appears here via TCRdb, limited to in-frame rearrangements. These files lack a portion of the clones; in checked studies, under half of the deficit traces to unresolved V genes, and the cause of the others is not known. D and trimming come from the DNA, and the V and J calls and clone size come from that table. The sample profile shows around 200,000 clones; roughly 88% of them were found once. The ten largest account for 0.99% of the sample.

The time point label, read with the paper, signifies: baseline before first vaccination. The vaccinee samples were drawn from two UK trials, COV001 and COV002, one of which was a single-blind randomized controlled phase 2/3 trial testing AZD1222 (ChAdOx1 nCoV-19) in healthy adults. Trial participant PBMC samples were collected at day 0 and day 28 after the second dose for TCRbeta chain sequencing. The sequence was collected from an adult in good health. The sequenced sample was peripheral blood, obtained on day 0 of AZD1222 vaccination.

The base sequence is TGTGCCAGCAGCTCCGGACTAGCGGGAGCGGCCTACAATGAGCAGTTCTTC. The translation is CASSSGLAGAAYNEQFF. The rearrangement joined TRBV9 to TRBJ2-1; 13 middle bases align to TRBD2. Here V drops 4 bases and J drops 2 bases, and the junction holds 6 bases not matched to any gene. CDR1 is given as SGDLS and CDR2 as YYNGEE, both from the germline V gene. Its CDR3 holds 17 amino acids, cysteine through phenylalanine. Of all the DNA, just the CDR3 is kept, 51 bases in frame from base 1.